This entry features one TCR beta chain sequence. CDR3 size: 13 residues. Germline V gene data show CDR1 as SGHRS and CDR2 as YFSETQ. V was clipped by 6 bases and J by 8 bases, with 14 bases between them. This entry is derived from a study of blood T cell repertoires in COVID-19. TCRdb keeps only in-frame clones here, not all; method: immunoSEQ multiplex PCR. The data hold 85,000 to 90,000 clones, with roughly 76% observed a single time. This clonotype was obtained from a woman aged 80 or over with active or convalescent COVID-19. V usage is TRBV5-1 and J usage is TRBJ1-4; weak D call: TRBD1 (5 bases). Specimen: peripheral blood. In DNA form, the CDR3 reads TGCGCCAGCACCCAGGGCGCCCACGAAAAACTGTTTTTT. It is translated as CASTQGAHEKLFF. Complete variable domain (other parts from reference TRBV5-1 and TRBJ1-4): KAGVTQTPRYLIKTRGQQVTLSCSPISGHRSVSWYQQTPGQGLQFLFEYFSETQRNKGNFPGRFSGRQFSNSRSEMNVSTLELGDSALYLCASTQGAHEKLFFGSGTQLSVL.